The entry that follows covers one TCR beta chain sequence. This study enrolled people aged 18 to 89 from approximately 24 US geographic areas. V trimming: 7 bases; J trimming: 9 bases; junction bases outside the gene matches: 12. The CDR3 is 15 amino acids. Germline loops: CDR1 SNHLY, CDR2 FYNNEI. The authors' processing: Counts of nucleated cells, estimated from reference gene primer amplification, were obtained. TCRdb's table, derived via immunoSEQ multiplex PCR, lists solely in-frame clones and lacks some. D and trimming come from the DNA, and the V and J calls and clone size come from that table. Seen here are under 300,000 clones, around 89% observed once, and the top ten hold approximately 9%. These data come from a study of blood T cell repertoires in COVID-19. Study summary: Donors in the United States, Italy and Spain gave samples during acute or convalescent COVID-19. PBMCs, B-cell-depleted T cells, or T cells provided the cDNA or gDNA that made up the material.

The sequence derives from a man aged 35-49 years who had recovered from COVID-19. Input material: PBMCs or T cells enriched from blood (not recorded which). The chain has TRBV2 and TRBJ1-6; 7 nucleotides line up with TRBD1. In DNA form, the CDR3 reads TGTGCCAGCAAAGACGGGGACAGTGAGAGTTCACCCCTCCACTTT. Its translation is CASKDGDSESSPLHF.